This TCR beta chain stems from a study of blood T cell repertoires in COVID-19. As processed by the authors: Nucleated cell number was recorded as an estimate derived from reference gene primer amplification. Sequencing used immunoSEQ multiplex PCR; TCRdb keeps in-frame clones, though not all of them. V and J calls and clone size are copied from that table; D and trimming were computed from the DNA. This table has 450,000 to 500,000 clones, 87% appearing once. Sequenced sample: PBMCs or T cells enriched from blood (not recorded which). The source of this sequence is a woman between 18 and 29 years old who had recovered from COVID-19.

CDR3 DNA sequence: TGTGCCAGCAGCCAAGATATCAGGGGACCTGAAGCTTTCTTT. This translates into CASSQDIRGPEAFF. The rearrangement links TRBV3-1 (or the pseudogene TRBV3-2) to TRBJ1-1, with D possibly TRBD1 on 6 matching bases. Trimming pared 0 bases from V and 6 bases from J, leaving 11 bases between. The germline gives CDR1 LGHDT, CDR2 YNNKEL (reference sequence). The CDR3 spans 14 residues.